Listed here are 5 T cell receptor beta chains from one sample, sequenced in a study of T cell repertoires in cytomegalovirus infection. TCRdb itself ran the reads through MiXCR, one entry per CDR3 protein. Found here are hundreds of thousands of distinct CDR3 sequences, roughly 17% of them singletons; the top ten hold about 12%. Sample: PBMCs. Receptor source: a human donor in good health (CMV status not recorded). Some clones in this sample may be carry-over from other donors' samples.

This clonotype came up many times. The rearrangement links TRBV25-1 to TRBJ2-1; no reliable D call. Trimming cost V 1 base and J 7 bases, with 8 bases left between them. CDR3 length: 13 residues. The germline CDR1 and CDR2 sequences are MGHDK and SYGVNS. The CDR3: CASSESNGNEQFF. Written as DNA, the CDR3 is TGTGCCAGCAGTGAATCGAATGGGAATGAGCAGTTCTTC.

This clonotype was counted once. The gene calls are TRBV2 and TRBJ2-1; 7 bases agree with TRBD2. The CDR3 covers 15 residues. Germline V gives CDR1 SNHLY, CDR2 FYNNEI. V was pared by 6 bases and J by 7 bases, with 12 bases of the junction left unmatched. The CDR3 bases are TGTGCCAGCAGCCAAGGACTAGGGAGGCTGAATGAGCAGTTCTTC. Translation: CASSQGLGRLNEQFF.

The CDR3 here is CASRTGPPNTGELFF. The CDR3 nucleotides are TGTGCCAGCAGGACAGGACCCCCGAACACCGGGGAGCTGTTTTTT. This chain links TRBV7-3 with TRBJ2-2; a weak D match, TRBD1 (6 bases). This CDR3 is 15 amino acids long. V was pared by 6 bases and J by 0 bases, with 11 bases between. Per the germline V gene, CDR1 is SGHTA and CDR2 is FQGTGA.

This clonotype was observed many times. This chain joins TRBV27 and TRBJ2-7; TRBD1 aligns across 9 bases. CDR1 MNHEY and CDR2 SMNVEV come from the germline V gene (reference sequence). The CDR3 consists of 15 residues. The J segment lost 0 bases and the V segment lost 5 bases, leaving 5 bases of the junction unmatched. As DNA, the CDR3 is TGTGCCAGCAGTAAGGGACAGGGCGTCTCCTACGAGCAGTACTTC. Protein: CASSKGQGVSYEQYF.

Only a few counts were recorded for this clonotype. The chain recombines TRBV11-1 with TRBJ1-1, with D uncertain. Germline CDR1 is SGHAT and CDR2 is FQDESV (reference sequence). The CDR3 has 13 residues. Trimming removed 0 bases at V and 5 bases at J, with 7 bases between. CDR3 DNA sequence: TGTGCCAGCAGCTTAGCGACGGGTACTGAAGCTTTCTTT. As protein: CASSLATGTEAFF.